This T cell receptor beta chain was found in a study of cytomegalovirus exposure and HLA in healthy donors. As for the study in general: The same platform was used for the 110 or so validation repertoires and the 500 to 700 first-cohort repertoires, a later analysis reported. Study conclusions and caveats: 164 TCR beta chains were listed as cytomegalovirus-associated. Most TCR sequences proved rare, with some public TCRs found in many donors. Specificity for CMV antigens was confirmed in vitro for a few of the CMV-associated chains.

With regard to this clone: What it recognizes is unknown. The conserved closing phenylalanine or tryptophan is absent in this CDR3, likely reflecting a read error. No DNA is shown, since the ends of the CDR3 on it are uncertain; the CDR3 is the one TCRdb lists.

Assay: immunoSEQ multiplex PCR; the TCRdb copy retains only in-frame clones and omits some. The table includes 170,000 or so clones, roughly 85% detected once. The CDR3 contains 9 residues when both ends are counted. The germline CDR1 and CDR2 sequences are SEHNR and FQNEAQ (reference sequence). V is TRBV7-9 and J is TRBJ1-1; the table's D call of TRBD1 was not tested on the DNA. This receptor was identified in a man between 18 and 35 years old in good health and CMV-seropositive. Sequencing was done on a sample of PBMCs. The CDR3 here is CASSLDDRV.